This TCR beta chain emerged from a study of T-cell memory formation after mild COVID-19. This clonotype was picked up many times. Its cognate antigen is unknown. TCRdb passed the 5' RACE reads through MiXCR, listing each CDR3 protein once. The profile shows 300,000 to 350,000 distinct CDR3 sequences, approximately 12% of them singletons. Study-level results: Cross-reactive memory apparently joined, as some responding clones appeared in pre-infection memory. Clones contracting day 15 to 85 were balanced CD4/CD8; later expanders leaned CD4+.

Germline assignment: CDR1 SGHTA and CDR2 FQGTGA. The CDR3 contains 13 residues. Between the trimmed V and J ends, which lost 6 bases and 1 base, there was a span of 4 bases. The clonotype was recovered from a man aged 18-30 years who had mild COVID-19 (a few samples of this study predate the infection). Cell type and time point are not known. This chain uses TRBV7-3 with TRBJ2-6; D is undetermined. Material: PBMCs or a T cell subset sorted from them (not recorded which). The CDR3 here is CASRPSGANVLTF. The CDR3, as DNA: TGTGCCAGCAGGCCTTCTGGGGCCAACGTCCTGACTTTC.